These T cell receptor beta chains were read from a single sample in a study of CD8 T cells in ankylosing spondylitis. TCRdb reanalysed the 5' RACE reads using MiXCR and keeps one entry per CDR3 protein. The sample shows more than 100,000 distinct CDR3 sequences, roughly a sixth of them seen only once. The sample taken for sequencing was blood, either unsorted or a sorted T cell fraction (not recorded which). All receptors come from a male donor with ankylosing spondylitis. Both conserved end residues are part of each CDR3. A D gene is named only where the DNA matches it firmly. Size is omitted from some rows. Given values are once, few, many or a class for expanded clones.

>-|TRBV6-2/TRBV6-3|-|TRBJ2-7
TGTGCCAGCAGCCCCCCCCCGCGCCAGCGCAACTACGAGCAGTACTTC
CASSPPPRQRNYEQYF
>few|TRBV2|-|TRBJ2-7
TGTGCCAGCACTCTTAGGCAGGGGAGGAGTGAGCAGTACTTC
CASTLRQGRSEQYF
>-|TRBV4-3|-|TRBJ1-4
TGCGCCAGCAGCGTGACGGGGAAGAATGAAAAACTGTTTTTT
CASSVTGKNEKLFF
>once|TRBV7-3|-|TRBJ2-7
TGTGCCAGCAGCCCTAGGGTCCCCTCCTACGAGCAGTACTTC
CASSPRVPSYEQYF
>few|TRBV6-2/TRBV6-3|-|TRBJ2-5
TGTGCCAGCAGTTACGGGCAAAACAGAGAGACCCAGTACTTC
CASSYGQNRETQYF
>many|TRBV2|TRBD2|TRBJ2-6
TGTGCCGGACTAGCGGTAAAGTCTGGGGCCAACGTCCTGACTTTC
CAGLAVKSGANVLTF
>few|TRBV7-9|-|TRBJ2-6
TGTGCCAGCAGCTTATTGGGGGAACCTTCTGGGGCCAACGTCCTGACTTTC
CASSLLGEPSGANVLTF
>-|TRBV28|TRBD2|TRBJ2-7
TGTGCCAGCAGAGCCCCAGGACTAGCGGCCTACGAGCAGTACTTC
CASRAPGLAAYEQYF
>few|TRBV9|-|TRBJ2-1
TGTGCCAGCAGCGTAGAAGGGAGCAGCTGGGACAATGAGCAGTTCTTC
CASSVEGSSWDNEQFF
>many|TRBV7-9|-|TRBJ1-1
TGTGCCAGCAGCTTAGGTGGCCCTGAAGCTTTCTTT
CASSLGGPEAFF
>many|TRBV15|-|TRBJ2-3
TGTGCCACCAGCAGAGTCGGGAGTACAGATACGCAGTATTTT
CATSRVGSTDTQYF
>-|TRBV6-5|-|TRBJ2-7
TGTGCCAGCAGTTACTCAGAGGAGACCTACGAGCAGTACTTC
CASSYSEETYEQYF
>few|TRBV28|TRBD1|TRBJ1-2
TGTGCCAGCAGGTGGGACAGGGGTGACTATGGCTACACCTTC
CASRWDRGDYGYTF
>few|TRBV5-1|TRBD2|TRBJ2-5
TGCGCCAGCAGCTTGGACCCTGGGGTAGCGGGAGAGACCCAGTACTTC
CASSLDPGVAGETQYF
>-|TRBV5-5|-|TRBJ2-1
TGTGCCAGCGTAGACAGCTACCACAATGAGCAGTTCTTC
CASVDSYHNEQFF
>medium-sized|TRBV11-1|-|TRBJ2-3
TGTGCCAGCAGCTTAGCGCCGGCAGGGCGTTCATTGGGAGATACGCAGTATTTT
CASSLAPAGRSLGDTQYF
>-|TRBV27|TRBD1|TRBJ1-1
TGTGCCAGCAGTTCTGGACAGGCGCTATCCACTGAAGCTTTCTTT
CASSSGQALSTEAFF
>few|TRBV28|-|TRBJ1-1
TGTGCCAGCAGTTCCACGCGTGGGGCTTTCTTT
CASSSTRGAFF
>-|TRBV7-8|-|TRBJ2-7
TGTGCCAGCAGCTTAGTTCCGATCTCCTACGAGCAGTACTTC
CASSLVPISYEQYF
>many|TRBV29-1|-|TRBJ2-1
TGCAGCGTTGTTGAGTACAATGAGCAGTTCTTC
CSVVEYNEQFF
>-|TRBV7-9|TRBD2|TRBJ2-1
TGTGCCAGCAGCACCGGGACTAGCGGGAGGGATGAGCAGTTCTTC
CASSTGTSGRDEQFF
>few|TRBV7-2|-|TRBJ1-5
TGTGCCAGCAGCTTAGTTGGGGGCTCGAATCAGCCCCAGCATTTT
CASSLVGGSNQPQHF
>many|TRBV28|-|TRBJ2-7
TGTGCCAGCAGTTTAGGGGAGGTCTACGAGCAGTACTTC
CASSLGEVYEQYF
>few|TRBV24-1|-|TRBJ1-5
TGTGCCACCAGTGATTTCAATAGCAATCAGCCCCAGCATTTT
CATSDFNSNQPQHF
>many|TRBV12-3/TRBV12-4|TRBD1|TRBJ1-2
TGTGCCAGCAGTTCTCATTCGGGACAGAACTATGGCTACACCTTC
CASSSHSGQNYGYTF
>few|TRBV20-1|-|TRBJ2-2
TGCAGTGCTAGAGATACGAACACCGGGGAGCTGTTTTTT
CSARDTNTGELFF